The 8 T cell receptor beta chains in this list originate from one sample, sequenced in a study of CXCR3-negative and CXCR3-positive naive CD8 T cells. Points from the study as a whole: Against CXCR3-negative naive cells, CXCR3-positive naive cells showed more hydrophobic TRB CDR3s.

TRB cDNA libraries were made by UMI-labeled 5' RACE. TCRdb re-called the 5' RACE reads and gives one entry per CDR3 protein, without DNA. The sample's table shows 120,000 to 150,000 distinct CDR3 sequences. Their specific antigens are unknown. The sequencing sample was made of naive CXCR3+ CD8+ T cells from blood. Described subset: CD45RO-CCR7+CD27+CD95- naive CD8+ T cells expressing CXCR3 (TNR3+). These receptor sequences come from a human donor in good health. Some clones in this sample may be carry-over from other donors' samples.

The CDR3 sequence is CASSPLAGGHSETQYF. V usage is TRBV7-9 and J usage is TRBJ2-5; the D call from TCRdb, TRBD2, cannot be confirmed without DNA. Germline V gene sequence: CDR1 SEHNR, CDR2 FQNEAQ (reference sequence). CDR3 length equals 16 residues.

The rearrangement links TRBV28 to TRBJ2-5. The CDR3 is 14 amino acids. CDR1 MDHEN and CDR2 SYDVKM come from the germline V gene. CDR3 residues: CASSLGGRIETQYF.

The chain uses TRBV6-6 and TRBJ1-1; the TCRdb call, TRBD1, lacks DNA for checking. The V gene's germline CDR1 is MNHNY and CDR2 SVGAGI (reference sequence). The CDR3 sequence is 16 residues long. The CDR3 sequence: CASSYLGKGLGTEAFF.

The chain couples TRBV7-9 to TRBJ2-2. The germline CDR1 and CDR2 sequences are SEHNR and FQNEAQ (reference sequence). The CDR3 is 12 amino acids. The CDR3 is CASSLINGELFF.

V usage is TRBV15 and J usage is TRBJ1-5; the D gene TCRdb calls, TRBD1, cannot be checked with no DNA. Germline CDR1 is LNHNV and CDR2 is YYDKDF (reference sequence). There are 17 residues in the CDR3. This CDR3 is CATSYLRGTASNQPQHF.

This rearrangement joins TRBV6-6 to TRBJ2-1; TCRdb picks TRBD1, but there is no DNA to check that call. The CDR3 length is 11 residues. Germline lookup yields CDR1 MNHNY and CDR2 SVGAGI (reference sequence). This chain's CDR3 is CASSSGNEQFF.

This chain connects TRBV5-1 to TRBJ2-3; as DNA is missing, the TRBD1 call by TCRdb cannot be tested. Germline V gene lookup returns CDR1 SGHRS and CDR2 YFSETQ. This CDR3 has 18 residues. CDR3 loop: CASRPQMFGGGLSDTQYF.

The chain uses TRBV29-1 and TRBJ1-2; TCRdb reports TRBD1, a call that lacks DNA to check it against. The germline gives CDR1 SQVTM, CDR2 ANQGSEA. This CDR3 region has 13 residues. The CDR3 reads CSVEDPGTAGYSF.